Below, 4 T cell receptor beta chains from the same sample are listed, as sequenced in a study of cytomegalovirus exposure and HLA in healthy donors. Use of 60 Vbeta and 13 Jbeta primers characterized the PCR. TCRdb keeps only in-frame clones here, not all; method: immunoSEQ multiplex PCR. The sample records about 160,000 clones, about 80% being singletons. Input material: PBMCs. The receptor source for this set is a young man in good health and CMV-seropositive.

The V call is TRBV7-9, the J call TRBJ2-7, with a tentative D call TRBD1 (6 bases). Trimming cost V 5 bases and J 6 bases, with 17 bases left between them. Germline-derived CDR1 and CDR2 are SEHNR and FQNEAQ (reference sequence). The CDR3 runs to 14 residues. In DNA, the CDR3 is TGTGCCAGCAGCCACGGACAGCTACGTAGCGAGCAGTACTTC. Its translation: CASSHGQLRSEQYF.

DNA for the CDR3: TGTGCCAGCAGCCCCAAAGGAGGGGGCGACGAGCAGTACTTC. Protein sequence: CASSPKGGGDEQYF. The chain has TRBV6-1 and TRBJ2-7, with a tentative D call TRBD1 (7 bases). CDR1 is MNHNS, CDR2 SASEGT, per germline. V lost 6 bases, J lost 5 bases, and 17 bases lay in between. There are 14 residues in the CDR3.

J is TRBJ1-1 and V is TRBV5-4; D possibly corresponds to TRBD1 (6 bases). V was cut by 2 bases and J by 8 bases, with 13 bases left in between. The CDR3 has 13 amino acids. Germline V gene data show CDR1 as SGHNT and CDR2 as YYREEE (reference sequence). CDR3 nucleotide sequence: TGTGCCAGCAGCTTCTCAGGGGCCTACGAAGCTTTCTTT. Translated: CASSFSGAYEAFF.

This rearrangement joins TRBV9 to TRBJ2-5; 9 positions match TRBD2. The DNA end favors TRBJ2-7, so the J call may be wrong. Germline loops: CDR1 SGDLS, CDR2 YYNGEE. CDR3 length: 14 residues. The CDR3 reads CASSVDSGRYEQYF. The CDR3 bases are TGTGCCAGCAGCGTAGATAGCGGGAGATACGAGCAGTACTTC.